This T cell receptor beta chain was profiled in a study of blood T cell repertoires in COVID-19. The CDR3 contains 11 residues. Trimming pared 3 bases from V and 5 bases from J, leaving 2 bases between. Looked up from germline, CDR1 is SGHAT and CDR2 is FQNNGV. Sequencing was performed with immunoSEQ multiplex PCR; in TCRdb, only in-frame clones are kept and a portion is missing. The table includes about 20,000 clones, about 88% detected once. This clonotype was sampled from a human donor with active COVID-19. The donor label of this sample is uncertain. The sequenced sample consisted of peripheral blood. This chain connects TRBV11-2 to TRBJ2-1; D is unresolved. The CDR3, as DNA: TGTGCCAGCAGCTTTAACAATGAGCAGTTCTTC. It translates to CASSFNNEQFF.